This TCR beta chain stems from a study of T cell responses to AZD1222 COVID-19 vaccine. Only in-frame clones appear in the TCRdb table, and some are missing; sequencing was by immunoSEQ multiplex PCR. The table includes around 260,000 clones, more than 80% detected once. The length of the CDR3 is 14 residues. Trimming removed 3 bases at V and 0 bases at J, with 8 bases between. In germline, CDR1 is KGHSH, CDR2 LQKENI. The J gene is TRBJ2-5, the V gene TRBV18; D unresolved. This sample comprised peripheral blood, obtained on day 0 of AZD1222 vaccination. This receptor was taken from an adult in good health. The CDR3 DNA reads TGTGCCAGCTCACCGGGCGGATACCAAGAGACCCAGTACTTC. Translated: CASSPGGYQETQYF.